One sample yielded the 5 T cell receptor beta chains listed below, sequenced in a study of control samples from healthy donors and cancer patients. TCRdb's table, derived via immunoSEQ multiplex PCR, lists solely in-frame clones and lacks some. The repertoire has around 20,000 clones, approximately 89% of them found once; the top ten carry roughly 40%. Sequenced input: PBMCs. The receptors stem from a man between 60 and 70 years old with head and neck cancer.

The J gene is TRBJ2-1, the V gene TRBV7-9; TRBD2 matches 11 bases. Germline CDR1 is SEHNR and CDR2 is FQNEAQ (reference sequence). Trimming removed 1 base from V and 10 bases from J; junction bases left unmatched: 3. The CDR3 runs 14 residues. The CDR3 reads CASSLVAGGVEQFF. Here the CDR3 DNA reads TGTGCCAGCAGCTTAGTAGCGGGAGGGGTGGAGCAGTTCTTC. Full variable domain (missing parts from reference TRBV7-9 and TRBJ2-1): DTGVSQNPRHKITKRGQNVTFRCDPISEHNRLYWYRQTLGQGPEFLTYFQNEAQLEKSRLLSDRFSAERPKGSFSTLEIQRTEQGDSAMYLCASSLVAGGVEQFFGPGTRLTVL.

With regard to this clone: Because the CDR3's place on the DNA is in doubt, the DNA is left out and the CDR3 is given as listed by TCRdb. This rearrangement joins TRBV24-1 to TRBJ2-2; the table calls TRBD2, which could not be checked here. CDR1 is KGHDR, CDR2 SFDVKD, per germline. With termini counted, the CDR3 has 14 amino acids. The CDR3 sequence: CATSDRDVGGGAVF.

The chain links TRBV11-2 to TRBJ2-1, with D perhaps TRBD2 (7 bases). V lost 4 bases, J lost 2 bases, and 12 bases lay in between. This CDR3 has 15 amino acids. CDR1 is SGHAT, CDR2 FQNNGV, per germline. This CDR3 reads CASSSRGGAYNEQFF. The CDR3 nucleotides are TGTGCCAGCAGCTCAAGGGGGGGGGCCTACAATGAGCAGTTCTTC.

This chain connects TRBV29-1 to TRBJ2-3; D remains ambiguous. The CDR3 totals 13 residues. Trimming stripped 4 bases from V and 4 bases from J, with 12 bases between. Per the germline V gene, CDR1 is SQVTM and CDR2 is ANQGSEA. CDR3 DNA sequence: TGCAGCGTTGTGGCAGTTTCCCCAGATACGCAGTATTTT. The encoded protein is CSVVAVSPDTQYF.

The rearrangement uses TRBV6-5 and TRBJ1-1; a possible D gene is TRBD1 (5 bases). The germline gives CDR1 MNHEY, CDR2 SVGAGI. There are 15 residues in the CDR3. V was pared by 2 bases and J by 4 bases, with 14 bases between. The CDR3 DNA reads as TGTGCCAGCAGTTACGGGTCTGGGGGGAGCACTGAAGCTTTCTTT. Translating gives CASSYGSGGSTEAFF.